The 4 T cell receptor beta chains below come from one sample, sequenced in a study of human T cells and chemical hapten exposure (dated by TCRdb to the early 2020s). Per the publication, the time point label means: pre-sensitization, week 0. The label giving this sample's treatment or condition can be read as: therapeutic diphenylcyclopropenone sensitization with weekly scalp DPC. Library method: RACE. This sample was sequenced with a NextSeq 500. TCRdb redid the processing of the public reads, applying fastp at Q25 and MiXCR, and retained in-frame beta chains. Each entry is one CDR3 protein sequence, shown with its most common DNA and genes. This sample is represented by fewer than 350,000 distinct CDR3 sequences; over 7.5% of them were singletons. The top ten hold around 1.2% of the sample. The sequencing used whole blood, collected in connection with sensitization to the hapten diphenylcyclopropenone (DPC). Receptors originate from a man aged 18-30 years with alopecia areata. Some clones in this sample may be carry-over from other donors' samples.

This clonotype showed up just a few times. V and J are TRBV7-3 and TRBJ1-1; unclear D gene. This CDR3 comprises 14 residues. The V end was cut by 0 bases, the J end by 1 base, with 6 bases between. Germline V lookup: CDR1 SGHTA, CDR2 FQGTGA. CDR3 region: CASSLTLTNTEAFF. The CDR3 DNA reads as TGTGCCAGCAGCTTAACTCTGACGAACACTGAAGCTTTCTTT.

This clonotype was recorded many times. The V call is TRBV7-3, the J call TRBJ2-5; D ambiguous. The CDR3 sequence is 12 residues long. The germline V gene encodes CDR1 SGHTA and CDR2 FQGTGA. Trimming removed 4 bases at V and 5 bases at J, with 8 bases between. CDR3 in amino acids: CASSSHRETQYF. In DNA, the CDR3 is TGTGCCAGCAGCTCCCATCGGGAGACCCAGTACTTC.

This rearrangement joins TRBV7-7 to TRBJ2-7; D unclear. CDR3 length equals 15 residues. Trimming took 1 base from V and 2 from J, leaving 12 bases between them. Germline V gives CDR1 SSHAT, CDR2 FNYEAQ (reference sequence). CDR3 protein: CASSLVHGPTYEQYF. The CDR3 DNA sequence: TGTGCCAGCAGCTTAGTTCATGGGCCCACCTACGAGCAGTACTTC.

Only a few counts were recorded for this clonotype. The rearrangement joins TRBV7-9 to TRBJ2-1, with 10 bases that match TRBD1. The CDR3 is 16 residues long. The ends lost 5 bases at V and 5 bases at J; junction bases unmatched: 9. Germline values: CDR1 SEHNR, CDR2 FQNEAQ (reference sequence). CDR3: CASSRLTGTGDNEQFF. As DNA, the CDR3 is TGTGCCAGCAGCCGACTTACTGGGACAGGGGACAATGAGCAGTTCTTC.